The 30 T cell receptor beta chains presented below share a single source sample, sequenced in a study of T-cell reconstitution after alpha-beta-depleted transplantation in children. The library targeted TCRbeta and was prepared with unique molecular identifiers. TCRdb re-analysed the PCR reads in MiXCR, keeping a single row per CDR3 protein. Here the sample spans approximately 800,000 distinct CDR3 sequences, around 15% being singletons. Sequenced here: PBMCs, mostly from graft donor cells, sampled 360 days after TCRalphabeta/CD19-depleted stem cell transplant. The receptor source for this set is a male patient younger than 18 who had a stem cell transplant for acute lymphoblastic leukemia, so the T cells may come from the graft donor.

The V call is TRBV3-1, the J call TRBJ1-1; D may be TRBD1 (5 bases). This CDR3 region has 13 residues. Germline V gene lookup returns CDR1 LGHDT and CDR2 YNNKEL (reference sequence). V lost 3 bases to trimming and J lost 4 bases, with 9 bases between them. The CDR3 spells CASSHFGGTEAFF. The CDR3 DNA reads as TGTGCCAGCAGCCATTTTGGGGGCACTGAAGCTTTCTTT.

This sequence joins TRBV6-4 and TRBJ2-3; D call uncertain. CDR1 and CDR2 (germline): MRHNA, SNTAGT. The CDR3 covers 14 residues. Trimming shortened V by 3 bases and J by 2 bases, and 9 bases separated the two germline ends. The CDR3 spells CASSDTPNTDTQYF. CDR3 DNA sequence: TGTGCCAGCAGTGATACCCCCAACACAGATACGCAGTATTTT.

This clonotype has only a few counts. J is TRBJ1-1 and V is TRBV11-2; D call uncertain. The CDR3 is made up of 13 amino acids. CDR1 SGHAT and CDR2 FQNNGV come from the germline V gene. V was shortened by 3 bases and J by 1 base, with 6 bases between the two germline ends. The CDR3 region is CASSFSRNTEAFF. In nucleotides, the CDR3 is TGTGCCAGCAGCTTTAGCAGGAACACTGAAGCTTTCTTT.

This clonotype showed up many times. This chain joins TRBV20-1 and TRBJ1-5; perhaps TRBD1 as D (6 bases). Germline assignment: CDR1 DFQATT and CDR2 SNEGSKA (reference sequence). The CDR3 has 12 amino acids. Trimming removed 6 bases at V and 6 bases at J, with 12 bases between. The CDR3 spells CSARTGFQPQHF. The CDR3, as DNA: TGCAGTGCCCGAACAGGGTTTCAGCCCCAGCATTTT.

This clonotype was counted between two and nine times. The chain uses TRBV6-1 and TRBJ2-1; 10 nucleotides agree with TRBD2. Trimming removed 8 bases from V and 8 bases from J; junction bases left unmatched: 15. The CDR3 has 16 residues. The germline V gene encodes CDR1 MNHNS and CDR2 SASEGT. CDR3 sequence (DNA): TGTGCCAGCGGCCCTAGCGGGAGAGCAATCATGGATGAGCAGTTCTTC. As protein: CASGPSGRAIMDEQFF.

This chain links TRBV6-1 with TRBJ2-2, with TRBD2 identical over 7 bases. J gave up 3 bases and V 5 bases, and 9 bases lay outside the gene matches. The CDR3 contains 16 residues. CDR1 MNHNS and CDR2 SASEGT come from the germline V gene. CDR3: CASSPQAGIYTGELFF. In nucleotides, the CDR3 is TGTGCCAGCAGTCCCCAAGCGGGGATCTACACCGGGGAGCTGTTTTTT.

The V call is TRBV6-1, the J call TRBJ1-2; D possibly corresponds to TRBD1 (6 bases). V was shortened by 6 bases and J by 6 bases, with 20 bases between the two germline ends. The CDR3 has 15 amino acids. Germline CDR1 MNHNS, CDR2 SASEGT. The CDR3 is CASRSGTRHVDGYTF. The CDR3 bases are TGTGCCAGCAGGTCCGGGACACGACATGTAGATGGCTACACCTTC.

The chain is built from TRBV7-9 and TRBJ2-5; 14 nucleotides match TRBD2. After removal of 5 bases from V and 5 bases from J, the junction contained 7 bases not matched to a gene. The CDR3 sequence is 16 residues long. The germline V gene encodes CDR1 SEHNR and CDR2 FQNEAQ (reference sequence). CDR3 nucleotides: TGTGCCAGCAGCCAGGGACTAGCGGGAGTATGGGAGACCCAGTACTTC. This gives the protein CASSQGLAGVWETQYF.

The table lists this clonotype with a few counts. The genes are TRBV12-3 or TRBV12-4 and TRBJ2-5, with 8 bases identical to TRBD1. CDR3 length: 14 residues. Trimming cost V 2 bases and J 5 bases; bases outside gene matches: 4. The CDR3 nucleotides read TGTGCCAGCAGTTTATTCACAGGGGGGGAGACCCAGTACTTC. This gives the protein CASSLFTGGETQYF.

In this sample, this clonotype turned up a few times. The V and J genes are TRBV12-3 or TRBV12-4 and TRBJ1-5, with 7 nucleotides matching TRBD1. The V and J ends lost 7 bases and 4 bases, in that order; junction bases with no gene match: 10. This CDR3 has 15 residues. The CDR3 is CASTLVGTVNQPQHF. The CDR3 bases are TGTGCCAGCACCTTGGTCGGGACAGTTAATCAGCCCCAGCATTTT.

This chain uses TRBV23-1 with TRBJ1-5; the D gene is possibly TRBD1 (6 bases). TRBV23-1 is assigned to the ORF class and has an uncertain function. The CDR3 is 19 residues long. V was trimmed by 0 bases and J by 4 bases, leaving 22 bases between them. The chain's CDR3 is CASSQSPPFGRGKNQPQHF. The CDR3 DNA reads TGCGCCAGCAGTCAATCTCCGCCTTTTGGCAGGGGCAAAAATCAGCCCCAGCATTTT.

The rearrangement joins TRBV27 to TRBJ2-5, with 9 nucleotides matching TRBD1. The V and J ends lost 8 bases and 5 bases, in that order; junction bases with no gene match: 12. The length of the CDR3 is 15 residues. Germline CDR1 is MNHEY and CDR2 is SMNVEV (reference sequence). CDR3 DNA: TGTGCCAGCGGACAAAACAGGGGGCTGGAGGAGACCCAGTACTTC. This encodes CASGQNRGLEETQYF.

The rearrangement joins TRBV6-5 to TRBJ2-1; 8 nucleotides line up with TRBD2. The CDR3 has 18 amino acids. CDR1 and CDR2 from the germline V gene are MNHEY and SVGAGI. J lost 2 bases, V lost 2 bases, and 11 bases had no gene match. CDR3 coding DNA: TGTGCCAGCAGTTACGTGGCGGGAGGAATTCCCACCTACAATGAGCAGTTCTTC. It yields the protein CASSYVAGGIPTYNEQFF.

This clonotype was detected a few times. The chain has TRBV9 and TRBJ1-5; D is undetermined. This CDR3 has 13 residues. V was trimmed by 3 bases and J by 6 bases, leaving 10 bases between them. The germline V gene has CDR1 SGDLS and CDR2 YYNGEE. Here the CDR3 DNA reads TGTGCCAGCAGCGCTGGACCACGTCAGCCCCAGCATTTT. Its protein is CASSAGPRQPQHF.

This clonotype has only a few counts. The chain links TRBV18 to TRBJ2-7; D assignment may be TRBD1 or TRBD2 (5 bases each). The CDR3 covers 13 residues. The V end was cut by 2 bases, the J end by 3 bases, with 8 bases between. Germline assignment: CDR1 KGHSH and CDR2 LQKENI. The CDR3 coding sequence is TGTGCCAGCTCACCATGGGACGGCTACGAGCAGTACTTC. It translates to CASSPWDGYEQYF.

This clonotype turned up a few times. V gene TRBV7-2 combines with J gene TRBJ2-2; D is perhaps TRBD1 (5 bases). V was trimmed by 0 bases and J by 6 bases, leaving 8 bases between them. The CDR3 covers 14 residues. Germline CDR1 and CDR2: SGHTA and FQGNSA. The DNA of the CDR3 is TGTGCCAGCAGCTTAGCCCCACAGGCCGGGGAGCTGTTTTTT. Its translation is CASSLAPQAGELFF.

In this sample, this clonotype turned up many times. The genes are TRBV4-2 and TRBJ2-5; TRBD2 matches at 10 bases. Germline CDR1 reads LGHNA; CDR2 reads YNFKEQ. With V trimmed by 1 base and J by 5 bases, 1 base remained unmatched. The CDR3 has 14 amino acids. The CDR3 reads CASSQGLAGETQYF. In DNA, the CDR3 is TGTGCCAGCAGCCAAGGACTAGCGGGTGAGACCCAGTACTTC.

The V and J genes are TRBV29-1 and TRBJ2-1; no firm D call. The CDR3 totals 14 residues. Trimming took 3 bases from V and 0 from J, leaving 9 bases between them. CDR1 and CDR2 from the germline V gene are SQVTM and ANQGSEA. CDR3 loop: CSVESASSYNEQFF. In DNA form, the CDR3 reads TGCAGCGTTGAGTCAGCAAGCTCCTACAATGAGCAGTTCTTC.

The chain joins TRBV6-2 or TRBV6-3 to TRBJ2-1; D is uncertain. CDR1 MNHEY and CDR2 SVGEGT come from the germline V gene. There are 17 residues in the CDR3. Trimming took 0 bases from V and 10 from J, leaving 22 bases between them. The DNA of the CDR3 is TGTGCCAGCAGTTACTCGTTCGGTCTGGCAGCGCCAGACGAGCAGTTCTTC. As protein: CASSYSFGLAAPDEQFF.

This clonotype was picked up a small number of times. The chain carries TRBV4-2 and TRBJ2-7; D is perhaps TRBD1 (5 bases). CDR3 size: 15 residues. Germline lookup yields CDR1 LGHNA and CDR2 YNFKEQ. With 0 bases removed from V and 2 bases from J, the gap between germline ends came to 11 bases. CDR3 nucleotide sequence: TGTGCCAGCAGCCAAGAGGGGCGGACAACCTACGAGCAGTACTTC. Translation gives CASSQEGRTTYEQYF.

This clonotype appeared many times. This rearrangement joins TRBV10-3 to TRBJ2-7; D gene uncertain. V lost 4 bases and J lost 3, with 10 bases in between. The CDR3 length is 13 residues. Germline CDR1 ENHRY, CDR2 SYGVKD. The CDR3 DNA is TGTGCCATCAGTGGAGTTCCGGACTACGAGCAGTACTTC. Its translation is CAISGVPDYEQYF.

This clonotype was seen repeatedly, ten times or more. The chain couples TRBV7-9 to TRBJ2-5; possibly TRBD1 or TRBD2 for D (5 bases each). Trimming left V 10 bases short and J 5 bases short, with 14 bases between. This CDR3 is built from 12 residues. The germline V gene has CDR1 SEHNR and CDR2 FQNEAQ (reference sequence). CDR3 DNA: TGTGCCATCGGGGACGAAGCGGAGACCCAGTACTTC. Its translation is CAIGDEAETQYF.

This clonotype has more than one count but fewer than ten. This sequence joins TRBV2 and TRBJ2-1; D unclear. Germline-derived CDR1 and CDR2 are SNHLY and FYNNEI. The CDR3 totals 14 residues. V lost 8 bases and J lost 2, with 13 bases in between. CDR3 nucleotide sequence: TGTGCCAGCTCGACTCAGCCCCCCTACAATGAGCAGTTCTTC. Its protein is CASSTQPPYNEQFF. Looking up the rest from reference TRBV2 and TRBJ2-1 gives the full variable domain: EPEVTQTPSHQVTQMGQEVILRCVPISNHLYFYWYRQILGQKVEFLVSFYNNEISEKSEIFDDQFSVERPDGSNFTLKIRSTKLEDSAMYFCASSTQPPYNEQFFGPGTRLTVL.

Here the CDR3 reads CASSVVPGTSTDTQYF. In DNA, the CDR3 is TGTGCCAGCAGCGTAGTCCCAGGGACTAGCACAGATACGCAGTATTTT. The chain has TRBV9 and TRBJ2-3, with D tentatively TRBD2 (6 bases). CDR1 SGDLS and CDR2 YYNGEE come from the germline V gene. The CDR3 covers 16 residues. Trimming shortened V by 0 bases and J by 0 bases, and 11 bases separated the two germline ends. Full variable domain (rest looked up from reference TRBV9 and TRBJ2-3): DSGVTQTPKHLITATGQRVTLRCSPRSGDLSVYWYQQSLDQGLQFLIQYYNGEERAKGNILERFSAQQFPDLHSELNLSSLELGDSALYFCASSVVPGTSTDTQYFGPGTRLTVL.

This chain links TRBV7-6 with TRBJ2-1, with 11 nucleotides matching TRBD2. The CDR3 has 17 amino acids. The germline CDR1 and CDR2 sequences are SGHVS and FNYEAQ. Trimming removed 3 bases from V and 7 bases from J; junction bases left unmatched: 11. CDR3 amino acids: CASSFLPTSGTFNEQFF. The CDR3 DNA reads as TGTGCCAGCAGCTTTCTGCCGACTAGCGGGACCTTTAATGAGCAGTTCTTC.

CDR3 in amino acids: CSARDSLLLAGVLDTQYF. The CDR3 coding sequence is TGCAGTGCTAGAGACTCCCTATTACTAGCGGGAGTATTAGATACGCAGTATTTT. The rearrangement links TRBV20-1 to TRBJ2-3; 11 bases line up with TRBD2. Germline-derived CDR1 and CDR2 are DFQATT and SNEGSKA (reference sequence). The CDR3 extends over 18 amino acids. Trimming at V came to 0 bases and at J to 5 bases, leaving 13 bases not matched to a gene.

V usage is TRBV12-3 or TRBV12-4 and J usage is TRBJ2-3; perhaps TRBD1 as D (6 bases). The ends were cut back, 10 bases at V and 2 bases at J, with 31 bases in the middle. The CDR3 runs to 19 residues. The CDR3 here is CAICLVVGHLNPATDTQYF. In DNA, the CDR3 is TGTGCCATCTGTTTAGTGGTGGGACACCTCAACCCTGCCACAGATACGCAGTATTTT.

A word on this clonotype: The junction differs from germline at one of its ends, possibly a read error. The chain combines TRBV12-3 or TRBV12-4 with TRBJ2-7, with D possibly being TRBD2 (5 bases). This CDR3 is 14 amino acids long. The CDR3 sequence is CASSFLGSDYERYF. The DNA for the CDR3 is TGTGCCAGCAGTTTTTTAGGGTCAGACTACGAGCGGTACTTC.

This clonotype was recorded a few times. CDR3 bases: TGCGCCAGCGGGGGGACCCCGAACACCGGGGAGCTGTTTTTT. Amino acid sequence: CASGGTPNTGELFF. The chain couples TRBV5-1 to TRBJ2-2, with D perhaps matching TRBD2 (6 bases). CDR3 size: 14 residues. The germline V gene encodes CDR1 SGHRS and CDR2 YFSETQ. V gave up 7 bases and J gave up 0 bases, with 10 bases separating them.

This clonotype was detected only a few times. The rearrangement links TRBV29-1 to TRBJ2-7; TRBD1 might be the D (5 bases). V gave up 0 bases and J gave up 12 bases, with 15 bases separating them. The CDR3 runs 12 residues. Germline V lookup: CDR1 SQVTM, CDR2 ANQGSEA. CDR3 sequence (DNA): TGCAGCGTTGAAGATACCGCTTTGGACACGTACTTC. This translates into CSVEDTALDTYF.